This T cell receptor (beta chain) stems from a study of blood T cell repertoires in COVID-19. Study-wide context: The United States, Italy and Spain provided the acute and convalescent COVID-19 samples. PBMCs, B-cell-depleted T cells, or T cells were the source of the cDNA or gDNA that made up the material.

Germline V CDR1 and CDR2: KGHSH, LQKENI. The CDR3 is 17 amino acids. V trimming: 4 bases; J trimming: 0 bases; junction bases outside the gene matches: 7. In the source study's methods: Reference gene primer amplification in the assay estimated nucleated cell counts. TCRdb's table, derived via immunoSEQ multiplex PCR, lists solely in-frame clones and lacks some. The V and J calls and the clone size are those of that table, but D and trimming were determined from the DNA. This table has under 300,000 clones, 70% to 80% appearing once. The source of this sequence is an elderly woman with acute or convalescent COVID-19. The V and J genes are TRBV18 and TRBJ2-3, with 10 bases identical to TRBD2. The material sequenced was peripheral blood. The CDR3 spells CASSLYSGGTSTDTQYF. The CDR3, as DNA: TGTGCCAGCTCACTTTATAGCGGGGGGACTAGCACAGATACGCAGTATTTT.